The rows below give T cell receptor beta chains drawn from one sample of a study of T-cell memory formation after mild COVID-19. TCRdb reprocessed the 5' RACE reads via MiXCR and lists one record per CDR3 protein. The sample includes fewer than 700,000 distinct CDR3 sequences, roughly 21% of them seen just once. The sequencing input was PBMCs or a T cell subset sorted from them (not recorded which). Receptors were obtained from an adult woman who had mild COVID-19 (a few samples of this study predate the infection). Cell type and time point are not known. CDR3s include the opening cysteine and the closing phenylalanine or tryptophan. A D gene is named only where the DNA matches it firmly. Where a row states a size, it is once, few, many or the class of an expanded clone; other rows omit it.

CASSLFGTGGQNIQYF | . | TRBV7-2 | .
CASSPPRGGGGANVLTF | . | TRBV18 | few
CASSLRIRDSGYNEQFF | . | TRBV5-1 | .
CATSRQDGTQYF | . | TRBV24-1 | .
CSVRLGSPPGTEAFF | . | TRBV29-1 | few
CASSPRGGQGGPHTF | . | TRBV7-3 | .
CASSLAVSGATLTSGRETQYF | TRBD2 | TRBV7-6 | .
CASSLDGTDRHF | . | TRBV5-4 | .
CSAQKTGLETQYF | TRBD1 | TRBV20-1 | .
CASSLGIGELFF | . | TRBV5-1 | .
CASRIDGGDEQFF | . | TRBV12-3/TRBV12-4 | .
CASSLIMGGGTEAFF | . | TRBV27 | medium-sized
CATRSGLGNRNEQFF | . | TRBV6-5 | few
CASSLGAGGYYEQYF | TRBD1 | TRBV5-1 | .
CASSQLTGTRWRYF | TRBD2 | TRBV4-1 | many
CASSQATSGRAFGNTGELFF | TRBD2 | TRBV4-3 | many
CASSGRVSYEQYF | . | TRBV6-1 | .
CASSTRVGSYEQYF | . | TRBV4-2 | .
CASSLASGTGAYEQYF | TRBD1 | TRBV5-1 | .
CATRGWDEQFF | . | TRBV24-1 | .
CSARVTSESSISTDTQYF | TRBD2 | TRBV20-1 | few
CATSRDQDNEQFF | . | TRBV15 | few
CASSGNNSPLHF | . | TRBV2 | once